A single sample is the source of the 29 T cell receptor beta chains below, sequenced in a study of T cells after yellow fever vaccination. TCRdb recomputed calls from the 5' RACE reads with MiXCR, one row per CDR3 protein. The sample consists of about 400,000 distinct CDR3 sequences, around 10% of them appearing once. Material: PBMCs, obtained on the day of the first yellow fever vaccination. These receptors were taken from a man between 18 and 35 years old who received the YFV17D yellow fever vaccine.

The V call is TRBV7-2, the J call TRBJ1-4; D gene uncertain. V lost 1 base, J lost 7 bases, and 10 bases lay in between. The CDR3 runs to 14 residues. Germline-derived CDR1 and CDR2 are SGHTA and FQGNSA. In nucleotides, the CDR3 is TGTGCCAGCAGCTTAGAACTTTCCGGTGAAAAACTGTTTTTT. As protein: CASSLELSGEKLFF.

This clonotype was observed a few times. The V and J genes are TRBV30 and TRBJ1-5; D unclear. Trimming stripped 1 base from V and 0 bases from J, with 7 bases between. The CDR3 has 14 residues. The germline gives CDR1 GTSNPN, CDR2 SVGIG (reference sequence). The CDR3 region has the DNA TGTGCCTGGAGTGGAGGGAATAGCAATCAGCCCCAGCATTTT. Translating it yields CAWSGGNSNQPQHF.

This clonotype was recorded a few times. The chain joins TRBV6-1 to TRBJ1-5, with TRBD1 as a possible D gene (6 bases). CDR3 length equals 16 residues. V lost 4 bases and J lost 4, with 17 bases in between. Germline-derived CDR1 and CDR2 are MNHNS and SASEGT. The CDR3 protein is CASSGIGQKGNQPQHF. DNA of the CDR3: TGTGCCAGCAGTGGTATTGGACAGAAGGGGAATCAGCCCCAGCATTTT.

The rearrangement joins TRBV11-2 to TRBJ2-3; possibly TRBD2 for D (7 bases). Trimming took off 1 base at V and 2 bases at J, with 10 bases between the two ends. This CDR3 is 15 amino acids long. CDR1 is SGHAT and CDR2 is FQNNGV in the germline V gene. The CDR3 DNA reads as TGTGCCAGCAGCTTAGTGGGGGGGGCCACAGATACGCAGTATTTT. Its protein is CASSLVGGATDTQYF.

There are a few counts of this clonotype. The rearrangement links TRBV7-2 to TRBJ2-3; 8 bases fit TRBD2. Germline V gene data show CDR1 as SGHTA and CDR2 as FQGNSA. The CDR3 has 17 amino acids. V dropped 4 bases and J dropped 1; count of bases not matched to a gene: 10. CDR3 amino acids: CASSSIIAGMGTDTQYF. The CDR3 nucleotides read TGTGCCAGCAGCTCCATTATAGCGGGGATGGGCACAGATACGCAGTATTTT.

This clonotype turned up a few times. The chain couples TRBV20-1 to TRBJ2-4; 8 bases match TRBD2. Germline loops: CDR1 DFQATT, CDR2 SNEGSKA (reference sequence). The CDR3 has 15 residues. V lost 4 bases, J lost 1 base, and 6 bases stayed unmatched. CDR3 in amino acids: CSAIWASGAKNIQYF. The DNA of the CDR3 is TGCAGTGCTATATGGGCTAGCGGGGCCAAAAACATTCAGTACTTC.

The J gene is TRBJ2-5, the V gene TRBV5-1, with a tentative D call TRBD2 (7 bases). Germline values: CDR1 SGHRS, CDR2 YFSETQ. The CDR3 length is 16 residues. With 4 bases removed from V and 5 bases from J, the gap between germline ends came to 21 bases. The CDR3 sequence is CASSPNPAGARETQYF. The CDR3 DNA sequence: TGCGCCAGCAGCCCCAACCCCGCGGGGGCACGGGAGACCCAGTACTTC. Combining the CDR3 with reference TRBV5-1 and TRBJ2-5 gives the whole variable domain KAGVTQTPRYLIKTRGQQVTLSCSPISGHRSVSWYQQTPGQGLQFLFEYFSETQRNKGNFPGRFSGRQFSNSRSEMNVSTLELGDSALYLCASSPNPAGARETQYFGPGTRLLVL.

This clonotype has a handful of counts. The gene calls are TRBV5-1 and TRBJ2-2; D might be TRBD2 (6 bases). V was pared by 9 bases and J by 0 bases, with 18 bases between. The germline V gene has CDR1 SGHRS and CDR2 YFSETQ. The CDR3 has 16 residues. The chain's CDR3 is CATKYGGRANTGELFF. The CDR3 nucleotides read TGCGCCACCAAATACGGGGGAAGGGCGAACACCGGGGAGCTGTTTTTT.

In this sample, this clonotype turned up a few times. The CDR3 protein is CSARDRSSYNSPLHF. In nucleotides, the CDR3 is TGCAGTGCCCGCGACAGGAGCTCCTATAATTCACCCCTCCACTTT. The chain employs TRBV20-1 and TRBJ1-6; possibly TRBD1 for D (6 bases). V was clipped by 6 bases and J by 0 bases, with 12 bases between them. CDR3 size: 15 residues. Germline V lookup: CDR1 DFQATT, CDR2 SNEGSKA (reference sequence).

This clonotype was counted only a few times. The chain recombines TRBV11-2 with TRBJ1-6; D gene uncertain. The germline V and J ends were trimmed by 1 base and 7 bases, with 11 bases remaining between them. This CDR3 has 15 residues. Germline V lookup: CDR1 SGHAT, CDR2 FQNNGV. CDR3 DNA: TGTGCCAGCAGCTTAGGGACGGGAATAAATTCACCCCTCCACTTT. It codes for CASSLGTGINSPLHF.

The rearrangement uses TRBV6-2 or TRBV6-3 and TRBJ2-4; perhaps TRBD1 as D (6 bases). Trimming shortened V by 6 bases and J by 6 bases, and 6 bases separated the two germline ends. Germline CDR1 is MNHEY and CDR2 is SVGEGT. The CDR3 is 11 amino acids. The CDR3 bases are TGTGCCAGCAGACAGGGAAACATTCAGTACTTC. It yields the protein CASRQGNIQYF.

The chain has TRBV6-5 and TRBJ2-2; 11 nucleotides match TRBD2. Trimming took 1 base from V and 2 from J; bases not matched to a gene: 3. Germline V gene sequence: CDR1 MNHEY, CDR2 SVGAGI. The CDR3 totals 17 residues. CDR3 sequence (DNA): TGTGCCAGCAGTTACTTGGGACTAGCGGACAACACCGGGGAGCTGTTTTTT. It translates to CASSYLGLADNTGELFF.

CDR3 nucleotides: TGCGCCAGCAGCTTTAGAATGCTCCATCGTGAGAACACCGGGGAGCTGTTTTTT. Amino acid sequence: CASSFRMLHRENTGELFF. The V and J genes are TRBV5-1 and TRBJ2-2; D uncertain. Germline V gives CDR1 SGHRS, CDR2 YFSETQ. The CDR3 loop spans 18 amino acids. With 2 bases removed from V and 1 base from J, the gap between germline ends came to 18 bases.

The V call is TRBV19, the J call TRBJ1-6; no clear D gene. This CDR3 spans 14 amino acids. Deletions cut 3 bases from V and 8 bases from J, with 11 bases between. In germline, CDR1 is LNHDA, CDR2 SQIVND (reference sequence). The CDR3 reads CASSIGLGDSPLHF. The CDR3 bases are TGTGCCAGTAGTATTGGACTCGGAGATTCACCCCTCCACTTT.

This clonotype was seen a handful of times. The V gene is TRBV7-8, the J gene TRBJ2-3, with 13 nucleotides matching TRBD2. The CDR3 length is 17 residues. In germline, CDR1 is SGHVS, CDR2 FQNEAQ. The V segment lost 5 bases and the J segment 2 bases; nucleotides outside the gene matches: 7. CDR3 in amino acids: CASSTRLAGGPTDTQYF. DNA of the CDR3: TGTGCCAGCAGCACTCGACTAGCGGGGGGCCCCACAGATACGCAGTATTTT.

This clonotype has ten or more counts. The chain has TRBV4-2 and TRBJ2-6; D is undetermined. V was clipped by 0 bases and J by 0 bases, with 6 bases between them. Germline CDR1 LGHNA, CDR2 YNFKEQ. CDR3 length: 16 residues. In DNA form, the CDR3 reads TGTGCCAGCAGCCAAGACATCAACTCTGGGGCCAACGTCCTGACTTTC. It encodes CASSQDINSGANVLTF.

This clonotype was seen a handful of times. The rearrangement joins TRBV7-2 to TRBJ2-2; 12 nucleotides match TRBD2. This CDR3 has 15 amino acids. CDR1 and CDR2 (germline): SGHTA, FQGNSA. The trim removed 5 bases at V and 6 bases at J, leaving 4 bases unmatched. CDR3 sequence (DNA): TGTGCCAGCAGCCCGACTAGCGGGGGTGCCGGGGAGCTGTTTTTT. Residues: CASSPTSGGAGELFF. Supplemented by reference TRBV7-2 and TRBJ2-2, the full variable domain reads GAGVSQSPSNKVTEKGKDVELRCDPISGHTALYWYRQSLGQGLEFLIYFQGNSAPDKSGLPSDRFSAERTGGSVSTLTIQRTQQEDSAVYLCASSPTSGGAGELFFGEGSRLTVL.

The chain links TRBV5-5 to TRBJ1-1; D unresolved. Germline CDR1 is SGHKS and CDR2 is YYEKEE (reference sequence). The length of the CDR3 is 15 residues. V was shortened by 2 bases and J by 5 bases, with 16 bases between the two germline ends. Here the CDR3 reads CASSLLIGRRTEAFF. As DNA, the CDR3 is TGTGCCAGCAGCTTACTAATCGGGCGGAGGACTGAAGCTTTCTTT.

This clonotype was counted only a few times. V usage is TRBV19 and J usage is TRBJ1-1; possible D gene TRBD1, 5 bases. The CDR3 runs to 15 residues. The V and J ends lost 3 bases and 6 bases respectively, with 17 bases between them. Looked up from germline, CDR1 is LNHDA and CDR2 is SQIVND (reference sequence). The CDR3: CASSMSWDGRPEAFF. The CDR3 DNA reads TGTGCCAGTAGTATGAGTTGGGACGGAAGGCCTGAAGCTTTCTTT.

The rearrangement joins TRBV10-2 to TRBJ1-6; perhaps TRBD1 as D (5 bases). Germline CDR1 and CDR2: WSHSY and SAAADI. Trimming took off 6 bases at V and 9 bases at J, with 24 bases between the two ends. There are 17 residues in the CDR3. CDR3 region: CASSRQRGEDGGSPLHF. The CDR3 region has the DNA TGCGCCAGCAGCAGACAGCGCGGGGAGGATGGGGGTTCACCCCTCCACTTT.

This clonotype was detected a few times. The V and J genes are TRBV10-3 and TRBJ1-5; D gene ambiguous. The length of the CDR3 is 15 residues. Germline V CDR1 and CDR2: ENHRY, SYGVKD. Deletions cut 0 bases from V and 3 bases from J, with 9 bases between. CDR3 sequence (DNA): TGTGCCATCAGTGAGTCAGGAGCTAACAATCAGCCCCAGCATTTT. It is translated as CAISESGANNQPQHF.

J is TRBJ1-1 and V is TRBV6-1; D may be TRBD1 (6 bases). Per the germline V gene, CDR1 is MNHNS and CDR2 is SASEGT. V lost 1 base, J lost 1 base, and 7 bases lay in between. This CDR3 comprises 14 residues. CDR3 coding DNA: TGTGCCAGCAGTGAAGTACAGGGGAACACTGAAGCTTTCTTT. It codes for CASSEVQGNTEAFF.

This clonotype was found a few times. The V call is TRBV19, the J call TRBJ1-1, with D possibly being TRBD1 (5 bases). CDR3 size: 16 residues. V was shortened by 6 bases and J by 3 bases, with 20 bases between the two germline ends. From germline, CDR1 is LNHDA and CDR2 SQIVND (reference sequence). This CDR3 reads CASRPFVVRTYTEAFF. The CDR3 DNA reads TGTGCCAGTAGGCCGTTCGTGGTCAGGACATACACTGAAGCTTTCTTT.

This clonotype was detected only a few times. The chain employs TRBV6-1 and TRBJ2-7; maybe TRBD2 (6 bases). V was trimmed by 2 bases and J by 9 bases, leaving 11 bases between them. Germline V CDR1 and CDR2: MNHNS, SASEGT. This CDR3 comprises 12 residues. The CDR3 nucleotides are TGTGCCAGCAGTGAAAATGGGGGGACGCAGTACTTC. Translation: CASSENGGTQYF.

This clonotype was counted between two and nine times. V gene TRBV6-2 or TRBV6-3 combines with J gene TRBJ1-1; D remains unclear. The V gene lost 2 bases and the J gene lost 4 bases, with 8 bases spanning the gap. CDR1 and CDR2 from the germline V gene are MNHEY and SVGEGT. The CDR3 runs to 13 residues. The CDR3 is CASSYRESTEAFF. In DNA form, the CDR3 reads TGTGCCAGCAGTTACAGGGAGTCCACTGAAGCTTTCTTT.

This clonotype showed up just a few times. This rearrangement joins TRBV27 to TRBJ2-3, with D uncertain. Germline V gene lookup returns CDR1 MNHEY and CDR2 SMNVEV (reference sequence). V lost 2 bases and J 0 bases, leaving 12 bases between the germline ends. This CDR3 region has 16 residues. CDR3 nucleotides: TGTGCCAGCAGTTTAGGGCTTATCACTAGCACAGATACGCAGTATTTT. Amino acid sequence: CASSLGLITSTDTQYF.

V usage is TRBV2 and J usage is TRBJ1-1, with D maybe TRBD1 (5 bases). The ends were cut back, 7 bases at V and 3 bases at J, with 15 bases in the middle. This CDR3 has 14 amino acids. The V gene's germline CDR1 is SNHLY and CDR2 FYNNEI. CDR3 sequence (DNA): TGTGCCAGCACCATAATGACAGATTACACTGAAGCTTTCTTT. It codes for CASTIMTDYTEAFF.

The CDR3 DNA follows: TGTGCCAGCAGCTCCGTTGGGGTTAACTATGGCTACACCTTC. Its translation is CASSSVGVNYGYTF. The rearrangement joins TRBV7-9 to TRBJ1-2, with D unclear. V gave up 4 bases and J gave up 1 base, with 10 bases separating them. The germline V gene has CDR1 SEHNR and CDR2 FQNEAQ (reference sequence). This CDR3 has 14 residues.

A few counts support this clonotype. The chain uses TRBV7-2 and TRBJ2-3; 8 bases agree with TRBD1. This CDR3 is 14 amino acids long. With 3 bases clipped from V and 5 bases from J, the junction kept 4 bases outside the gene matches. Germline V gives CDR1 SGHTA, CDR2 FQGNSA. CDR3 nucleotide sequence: TGTGCCAGCAGCTTCTCCAGGGGGCAAGATACGCAGTATTTT. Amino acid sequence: CASSFSRGQDTQYF.